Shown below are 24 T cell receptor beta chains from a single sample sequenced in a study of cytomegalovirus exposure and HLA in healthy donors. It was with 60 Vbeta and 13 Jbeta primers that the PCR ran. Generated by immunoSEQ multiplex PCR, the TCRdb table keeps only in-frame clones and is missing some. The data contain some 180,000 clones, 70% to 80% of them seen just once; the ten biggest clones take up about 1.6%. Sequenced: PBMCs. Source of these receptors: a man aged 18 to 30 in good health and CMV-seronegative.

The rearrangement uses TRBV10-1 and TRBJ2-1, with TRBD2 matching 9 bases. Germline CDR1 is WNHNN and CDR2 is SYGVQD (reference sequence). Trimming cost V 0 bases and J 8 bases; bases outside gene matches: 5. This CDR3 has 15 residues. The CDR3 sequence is CASSESDSGRDEQFF. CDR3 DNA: TGCGCCAGCAGTGAGTCGGATAGCGGGAGAGATGAGCAGTTCTTC.

CDR3 loop: CASSLSGLTYEQYF. The CDR3 nucleotides are TGTGCCAGCAGCTTGTCGGGATTAACCTACGAGCAGTACTTC. The genes are TRBV5-6 and TRBJ2-7; D is perhaps TRBD2 (5 bases). The V gene's germline CDR1 is SGHDT and CDR2 YYEEEE. The V end was cut by 1 base, the J end by 2 bases, with 10 bases between. There are 14 residues in the CDR3. The variable domain in full, with the rest retrieved from reference TRBV5-6 and TRBJ2-7, is DAGVTQSPTHLIKTRGQQVTLRCSPKSGHDTVSWYQQALGQGPQFIFQYYEEEERQRGNFPDRFSGHQFPNYSSELNVNALLLGDSALYLCASSLSGLTYEQYFGPGTRLTVT.

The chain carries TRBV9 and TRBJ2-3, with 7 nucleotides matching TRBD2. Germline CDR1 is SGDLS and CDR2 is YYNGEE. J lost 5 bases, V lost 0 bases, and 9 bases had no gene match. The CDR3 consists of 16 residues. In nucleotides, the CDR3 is TGTGCCAGCAGCGTAGCTAGCGGTGGGGGGTTAGATACGCAGTATTTT. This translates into CASSVASGGGLDTQYF. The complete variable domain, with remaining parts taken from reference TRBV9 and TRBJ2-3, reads DSGVTQTPKHLITATGQRVTLRCSPRSGDLSVYWYQQSLDQGLQFLIQYYNGEERAKGNILERFSAQQFPDLHSELNLSSLELGDSALYFCASSVASGGGLDTQYFGPGTRLTVL.

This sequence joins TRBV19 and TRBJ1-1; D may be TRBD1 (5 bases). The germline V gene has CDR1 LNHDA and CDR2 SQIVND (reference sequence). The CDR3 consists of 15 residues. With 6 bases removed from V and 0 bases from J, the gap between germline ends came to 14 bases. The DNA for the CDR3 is TGTGCCAGTAGCCGCTTCAGGGTTATGAACACTGAAGCTTTCTTT. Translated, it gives CASSRFRVMNTEAFF.

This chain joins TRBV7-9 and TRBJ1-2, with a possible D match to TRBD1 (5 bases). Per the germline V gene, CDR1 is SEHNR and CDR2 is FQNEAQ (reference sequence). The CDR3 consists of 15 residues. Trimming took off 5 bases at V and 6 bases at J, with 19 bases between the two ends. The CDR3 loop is CASSPGGREPHGYTF. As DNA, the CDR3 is TGTGCCAGCAGCCCTGGGGGGAGGGAACCCCATGGCTACACCTTC. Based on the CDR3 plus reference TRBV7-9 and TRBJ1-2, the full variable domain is DTGVSQNPRHKITKRGQNVTFRCDPISEHNRLYWYRQTLGQGPEFLTYFQNEAQLEKSRLLSDRFSAERPKGSFSTLEIQRTEQGDSAMYLCASSPGGREPHGYTFGSGTRLTVV.

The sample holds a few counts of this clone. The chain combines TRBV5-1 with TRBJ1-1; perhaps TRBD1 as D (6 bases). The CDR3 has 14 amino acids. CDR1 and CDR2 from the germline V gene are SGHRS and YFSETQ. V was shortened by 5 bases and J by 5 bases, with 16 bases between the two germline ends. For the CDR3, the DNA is TGCGCCAGCAGGTCCAATTTAGACAGGACTGAAGCTTTCTTT. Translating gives CASRSNLDRTEAFF.

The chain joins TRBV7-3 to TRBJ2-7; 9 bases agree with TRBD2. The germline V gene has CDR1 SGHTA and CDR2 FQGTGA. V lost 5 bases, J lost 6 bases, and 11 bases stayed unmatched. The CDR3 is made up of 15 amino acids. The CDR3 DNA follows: TGTGCCAGCAGCCCCTTGGGTAGCGGGGGCAGCGAGCAGTACTTC. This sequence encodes CASSPLGSGGSEQYF.

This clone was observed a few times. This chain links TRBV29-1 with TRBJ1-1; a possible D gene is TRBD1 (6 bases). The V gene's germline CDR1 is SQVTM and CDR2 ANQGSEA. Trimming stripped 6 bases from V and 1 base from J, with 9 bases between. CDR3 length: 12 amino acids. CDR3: CSVGQTNTEAFF. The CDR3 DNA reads TGCAGCGTAGGACAGACGAACACTGAAGCTTTCTTT. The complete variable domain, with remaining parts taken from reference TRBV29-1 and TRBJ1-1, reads SAVISQKPSRDICQRGTSLTIQCQVDSQVTMMFWYRQQPGQSLTLIATANQGSEATYESGFVIDKFPISRPNLTFSTLTVSNMSPEDSSIYLCSVGQTNTEAFFGQGTRLTVV.

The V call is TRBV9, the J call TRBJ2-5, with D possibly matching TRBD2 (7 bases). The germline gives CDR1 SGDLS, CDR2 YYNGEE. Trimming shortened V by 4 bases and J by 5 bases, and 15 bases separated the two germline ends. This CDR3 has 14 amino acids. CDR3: CASSLGGGTETQYF. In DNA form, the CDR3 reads TGTGCCAGCAGCCTAGGGGGGGGCACGGAGACCCAGTACTTC.

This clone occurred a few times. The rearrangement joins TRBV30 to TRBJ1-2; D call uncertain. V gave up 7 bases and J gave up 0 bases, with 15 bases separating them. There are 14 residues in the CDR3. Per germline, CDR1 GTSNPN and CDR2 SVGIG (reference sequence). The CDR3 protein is CALKRTPSNYGYTF. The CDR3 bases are TGTGCCTTGAAAAGGACTCCTTCTAACTATGGCTACACCTTC. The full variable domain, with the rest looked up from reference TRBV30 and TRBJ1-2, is SQTIHQWPATLVQPVGSPLSLECTVEGTSNPNLYWYRQAAGRGLQLLFYSVGIGQISSEVPQNLSASRPQDRQFILSSKKLLLSDSGFYLCALKRTPSNYGYTFGSGTRLTVV.

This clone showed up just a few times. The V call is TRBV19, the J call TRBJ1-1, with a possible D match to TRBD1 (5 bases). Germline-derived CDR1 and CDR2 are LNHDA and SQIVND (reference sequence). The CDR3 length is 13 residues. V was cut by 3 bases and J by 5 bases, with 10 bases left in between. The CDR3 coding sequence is TGTGCCAGTAGTATTTCCCGGGGGACTGAAGCTTTCTTT. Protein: CASSISRGTEAFF.

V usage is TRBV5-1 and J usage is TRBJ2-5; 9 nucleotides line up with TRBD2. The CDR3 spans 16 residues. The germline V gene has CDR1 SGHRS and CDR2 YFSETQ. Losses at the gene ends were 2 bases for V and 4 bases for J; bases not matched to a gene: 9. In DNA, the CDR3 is TGCGCCAGCAGCTTAAGAGGAGCGGGGGGCGGAGAGACCCAGTACTTC. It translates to CASSLRGAGGGETQYF.

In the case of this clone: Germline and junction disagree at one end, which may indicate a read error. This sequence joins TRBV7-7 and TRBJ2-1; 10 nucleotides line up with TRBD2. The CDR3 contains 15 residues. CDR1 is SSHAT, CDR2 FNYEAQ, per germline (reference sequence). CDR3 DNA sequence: TGTGCTAGCAGCTTAGGGACTAGCGACTACAATGAGCAGTTCTTC. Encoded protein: CASSLGTSDYNEQFF. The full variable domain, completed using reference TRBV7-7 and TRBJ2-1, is GAGVSQSPRYKVTKRGQDVTLRCDPISSHATLYWYQQALGQGPEFLTYFNYEAQPDKSGLPSDRFSAERPEGSISTLTIQRTEQRDSAMYRCASSLGTSDYNEQFFGPGTRLTVL.

The CDR3 spells CASSVVIAGGYTF. CDR3 DNA sequence: TGTGCCAGCAGCGTAGTTATCGCGGGAGGCTACACCTTC. The genes are TRBV9 and TRBJ1-2; D unclear. CDR3 length: 13 amino acids. V was clipped by 0 bases and J by 8 bases, with 11 bases between them. CDR1 is SGDLS, CDR2 YYNGEE, per germline.

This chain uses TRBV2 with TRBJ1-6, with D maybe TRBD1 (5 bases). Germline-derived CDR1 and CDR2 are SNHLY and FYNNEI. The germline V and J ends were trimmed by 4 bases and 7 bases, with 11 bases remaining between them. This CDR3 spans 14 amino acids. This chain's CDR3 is CASSVLGGNSPLHF. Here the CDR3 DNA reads TGTGCCAGCAGTGTGCTGGGGGGGAATTCACCCCTCCACTTT. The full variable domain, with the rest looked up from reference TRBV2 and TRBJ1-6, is EPEVTQTPSHQVTQMGQEVILRCVPISNHLYFYWYRQILGQKVEFLVSFYNNEISEKSEIFDDQFSVERPDGSNFTLKIRSTKLEDSAMYFCASSVLGGNSPLHFGNGTRLTVT.

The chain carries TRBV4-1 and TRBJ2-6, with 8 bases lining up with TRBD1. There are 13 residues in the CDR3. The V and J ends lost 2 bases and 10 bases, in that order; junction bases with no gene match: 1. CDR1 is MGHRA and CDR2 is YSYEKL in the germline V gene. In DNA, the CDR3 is TGCGCCAGCAGCCAAAACAGGGGGAACGTCCTGACTTTC. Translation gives CASSQNRGNVLTF.

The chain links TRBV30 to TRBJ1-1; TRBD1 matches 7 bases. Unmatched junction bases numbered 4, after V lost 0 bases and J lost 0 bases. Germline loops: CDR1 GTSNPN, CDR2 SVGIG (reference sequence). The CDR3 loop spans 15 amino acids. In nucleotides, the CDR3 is TGTGCCTGGAGTGTACGGGACAGAATGAACACTGAAGCTTTCTTT. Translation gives CAWSVRDRMNTEAFF.

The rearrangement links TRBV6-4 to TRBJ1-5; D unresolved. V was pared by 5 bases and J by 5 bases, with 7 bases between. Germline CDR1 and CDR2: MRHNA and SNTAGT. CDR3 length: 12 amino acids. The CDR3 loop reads CASSLRYQPQHF. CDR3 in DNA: TGTGCCAGCAGTCTCAGATATCAGCCCCAGCATTTT.

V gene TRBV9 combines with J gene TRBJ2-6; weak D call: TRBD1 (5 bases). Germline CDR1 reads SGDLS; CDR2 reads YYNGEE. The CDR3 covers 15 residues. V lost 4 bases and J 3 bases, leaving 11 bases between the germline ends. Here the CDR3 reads CASSPGHLGANVLTF. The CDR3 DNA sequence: TGTGCCAGCAGCCCAGGACACCTTGGGGCCAACGTCCTGACTTTC.

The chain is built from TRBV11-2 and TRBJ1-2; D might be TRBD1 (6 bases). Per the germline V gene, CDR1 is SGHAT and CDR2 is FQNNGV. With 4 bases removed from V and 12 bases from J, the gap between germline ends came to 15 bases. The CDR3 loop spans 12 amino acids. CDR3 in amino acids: CASSWNREEDTF. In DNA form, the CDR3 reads TGTGCCAGCAGCTGGAACAGGGAAGAGGACACCTTC.

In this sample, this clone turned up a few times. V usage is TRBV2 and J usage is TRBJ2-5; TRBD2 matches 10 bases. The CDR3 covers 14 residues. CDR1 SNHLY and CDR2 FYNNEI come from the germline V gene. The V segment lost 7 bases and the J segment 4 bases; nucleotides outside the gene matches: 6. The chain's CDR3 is CASTAASGRETQYF. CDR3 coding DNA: TGTGCCAGCACCGCCGCTAGCGGGAGAGAGACCCAGTACTTC.

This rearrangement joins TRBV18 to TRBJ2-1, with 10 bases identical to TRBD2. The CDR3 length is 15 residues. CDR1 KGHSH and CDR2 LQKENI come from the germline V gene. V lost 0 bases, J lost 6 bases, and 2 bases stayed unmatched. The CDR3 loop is CASSPPSGRRNEQFF. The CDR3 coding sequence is TGTGCCAGCTCACCACCTAGCGGGAGGCGCAATGAGCAGTTCTTC.

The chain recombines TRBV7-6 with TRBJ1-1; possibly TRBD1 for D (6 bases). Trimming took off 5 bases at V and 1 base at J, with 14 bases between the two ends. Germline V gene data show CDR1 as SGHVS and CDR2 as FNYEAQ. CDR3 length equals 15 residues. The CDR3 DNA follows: TGTGCCAGCAGCGTTATGACAGGTGCGAACACTGAAGCTTTCTTT. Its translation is CASSVMTGANTEAFF.

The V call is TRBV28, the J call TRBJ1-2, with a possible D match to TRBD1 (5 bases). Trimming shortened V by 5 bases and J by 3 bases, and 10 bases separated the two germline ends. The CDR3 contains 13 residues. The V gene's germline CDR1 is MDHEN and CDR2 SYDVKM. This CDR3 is CASSASRDYGYTF. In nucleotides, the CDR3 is TGTGCCAGCAGTGCTTCCAGGGACTATGGCTACACCTTC.